This T cell receptor (beta chain) was profiled in a study of T cell repertoires in cytomegalovirus infection. About the research overall: Recently described HLA-C-restricted plus well-studied HLA-B-restricted CMV epitopes were used.

TCRdb analysed the reads with MiXCR anew, one entry per CDR3 protein. The data contain some 500,000 distinct CDR3 sequences, about 40% of them seen just once; the ten biggest clones take up about 48%. General study points: CMV-specific HLA-C-restricted TCR beta clonotypes dominated the ex vivo response.

Of note for this clonotype: Its antigen is not known.

J was trimmed by 1 base and V by 7 bases; bases with no gene match: 7. The CDR3 is made up of 15 amino acids. Per germline, CDR1 SGHRS and CDR2 YFSETQ. Sample: cultured PBMCs, taken from culture after CMV antigen stimulation. The chain is built from TRBV5-1 and TRBJ2-1; TRBD2 matches 8 bases. This TCR came from a human donor in good health (CMV status not recorded). Some clones in this sample may be carry-over from other donors' samples. CDR3 region: CASGRKRGSYNEQFF. As DNA, the CDR3 is TGCGCCAGCGGTCGAAAGCGGGGGTCCTACAATGAGCAGTTCTTC.